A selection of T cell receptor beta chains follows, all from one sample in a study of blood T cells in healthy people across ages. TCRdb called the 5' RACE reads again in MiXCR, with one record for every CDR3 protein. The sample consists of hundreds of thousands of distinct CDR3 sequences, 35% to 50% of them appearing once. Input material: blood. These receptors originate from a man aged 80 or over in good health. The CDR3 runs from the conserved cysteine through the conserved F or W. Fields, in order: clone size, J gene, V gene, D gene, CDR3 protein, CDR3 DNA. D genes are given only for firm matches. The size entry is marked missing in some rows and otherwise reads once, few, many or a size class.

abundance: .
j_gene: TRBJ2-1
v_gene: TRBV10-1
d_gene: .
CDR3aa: CASSKGPRYNEQFF
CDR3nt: TGCGCCAGCAGTAAGGGACCAAGATACAATGAGCAGTTCTTC

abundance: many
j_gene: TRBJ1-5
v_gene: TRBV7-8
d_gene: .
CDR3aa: CASISQGRNSNQPQHF
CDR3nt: TGTGCCAGCATCTCGCAGGGACGGAATAGCAATCAGCCCCAGCATTTT

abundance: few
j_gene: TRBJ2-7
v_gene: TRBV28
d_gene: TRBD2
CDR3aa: CASSFRREGLVYEQYF
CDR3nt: TGTGCCAGCAGTTTTAGGCGGGAGGGCTTGGTTTACGAGCAGTACTTC

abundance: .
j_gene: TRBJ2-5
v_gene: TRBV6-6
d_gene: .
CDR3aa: CASSYSTGIALGQYF
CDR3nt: TGTGCCAGCAGTTACTCGACGGGGATTGCCCTCGGGCAGTACTTC

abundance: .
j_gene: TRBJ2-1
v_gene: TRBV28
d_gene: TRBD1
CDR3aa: CASSLAGTALSNEQFF
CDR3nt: TGTGCCAGCAGTTTGGCCGGGACAGCGTTGTCCAATGAGCAGTTCTTC

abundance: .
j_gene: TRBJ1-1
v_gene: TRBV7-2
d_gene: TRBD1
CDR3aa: CASSLAGTGGF
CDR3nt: TGTGCCAGCAGCTTAGCCGGGACAGGGGGCTTT

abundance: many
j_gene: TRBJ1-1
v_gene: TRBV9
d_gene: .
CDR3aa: CASSVTVNTEAFF
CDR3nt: TGTGCCAGCAGCGTTACAGTGAACACTGAAGCTTTCTTT

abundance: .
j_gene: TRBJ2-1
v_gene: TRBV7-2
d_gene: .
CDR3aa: CASSPRWGYEQFF
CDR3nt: TGTGCCAGCAGCCCACGTTGGGGATATGAGCAGTTCTTC

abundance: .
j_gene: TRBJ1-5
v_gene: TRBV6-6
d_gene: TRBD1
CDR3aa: CASSRDRSNQPQHF
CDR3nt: TGTGCCAGCAGCCGGGACAGGTCCAATCAGCCCCAGCATTTT

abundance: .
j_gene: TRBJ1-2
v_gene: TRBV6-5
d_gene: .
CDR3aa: CASSYQGNYGYTF
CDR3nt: TGTGCCAGCAGTTACCAGGGGAACTATGGCTACACCTTC

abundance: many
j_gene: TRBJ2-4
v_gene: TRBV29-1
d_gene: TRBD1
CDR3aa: CSVSEGAGKNIQYF
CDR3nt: TGCAGCGTTAGTGAGGGGGCCGGCAAAAACATTCAGTACTTC

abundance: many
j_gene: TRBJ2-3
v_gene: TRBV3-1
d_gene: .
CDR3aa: CASSQGRNTDTQYF
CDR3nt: TGTGCCAGCAGCCAAGGGCGAAACACAGATACGCAGTATTTT

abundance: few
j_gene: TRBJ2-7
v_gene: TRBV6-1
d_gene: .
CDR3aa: CASSVGTTYYEQYF
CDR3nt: TGTGCCAGCAGTGTCGGGACAACATACTACGAGCAGTACTTC

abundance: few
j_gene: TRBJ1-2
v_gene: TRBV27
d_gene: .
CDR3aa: CASSLKFPWGYTF
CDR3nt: TGTGCCAGCAGTTTAAAATTTCCATGGGGCTACACCTTC

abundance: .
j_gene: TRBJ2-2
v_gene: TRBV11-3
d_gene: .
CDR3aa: CASSLTGPNTGELFF
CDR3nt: TGTGCCAGCAGCTTAACAGGGCCCAACACCGGGGAGCTGTTTTTT

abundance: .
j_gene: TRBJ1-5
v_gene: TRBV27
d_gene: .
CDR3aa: CASSPRTDPSNQPQHF
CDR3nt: TGTGCCAGCAGTCCCCGGACGGATCCAAGCAATCAGCCCCAGCATTTT

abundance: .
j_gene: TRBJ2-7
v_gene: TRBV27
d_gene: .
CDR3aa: CASSFIQTPYEQYF
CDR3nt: TGTGCCAGCAGTTTTATTCAGACCCCCTACGAGCAGTACTTC

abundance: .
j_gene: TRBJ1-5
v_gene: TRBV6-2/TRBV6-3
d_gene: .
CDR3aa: CASSSLPGTGNQPQHF
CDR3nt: TGTGCCAGCAGTTCCCTCCCTGGGACGGGAAATCAGCCCCAGCATTTT

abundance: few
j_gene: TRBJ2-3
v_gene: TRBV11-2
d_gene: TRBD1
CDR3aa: CASSFSTGVTDTQYF
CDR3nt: TGTGCCAGCAGCTTTTCGACAGGGGTCACAGATACGCAGTATTTT

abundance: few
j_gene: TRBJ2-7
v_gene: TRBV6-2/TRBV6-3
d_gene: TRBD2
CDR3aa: CASNPGLASEQYF
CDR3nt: TGTGCCAGCAACCCGGGACTAGCGTCCGAGCAGTACTTC

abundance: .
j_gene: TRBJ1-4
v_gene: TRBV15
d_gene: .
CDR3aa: CAASRDSGFGEKLFF
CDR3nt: TGTGCCGCCAGCAGAGATTCAGGGTTTGGTGAAAAACTGTTTTTT

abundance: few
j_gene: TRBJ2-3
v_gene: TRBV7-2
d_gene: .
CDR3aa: CASSPAPRDTQYF
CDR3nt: TGTGCCAGCAGCCCCGCTCCCCGGGATACGCAGTATTTT